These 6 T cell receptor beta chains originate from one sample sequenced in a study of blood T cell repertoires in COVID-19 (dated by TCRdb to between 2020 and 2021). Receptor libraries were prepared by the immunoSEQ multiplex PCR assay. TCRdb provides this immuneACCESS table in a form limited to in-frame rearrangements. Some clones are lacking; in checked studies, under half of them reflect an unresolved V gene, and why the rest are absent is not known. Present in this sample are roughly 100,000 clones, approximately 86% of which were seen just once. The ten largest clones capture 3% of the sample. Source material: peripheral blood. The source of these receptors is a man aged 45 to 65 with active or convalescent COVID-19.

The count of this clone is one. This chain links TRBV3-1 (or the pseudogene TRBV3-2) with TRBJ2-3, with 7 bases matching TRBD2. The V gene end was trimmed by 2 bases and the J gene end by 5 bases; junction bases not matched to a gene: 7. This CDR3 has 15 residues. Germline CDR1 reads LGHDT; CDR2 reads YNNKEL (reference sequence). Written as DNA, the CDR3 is TGTGCCAGCAGCCAAAGGAGAGCGGGGTTAGATACGCAGTATTTT. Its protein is CASSQRRAGLDTQYF.

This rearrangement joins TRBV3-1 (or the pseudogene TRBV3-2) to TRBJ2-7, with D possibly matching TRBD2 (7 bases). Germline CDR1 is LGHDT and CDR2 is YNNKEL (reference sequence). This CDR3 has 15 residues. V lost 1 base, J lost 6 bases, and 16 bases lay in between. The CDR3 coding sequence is TGTGCCAGCAGCCAAGCTGAATCAGGGGAGGGCGAGCAGTACTTC. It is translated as CASSQAESGEGEQYF.

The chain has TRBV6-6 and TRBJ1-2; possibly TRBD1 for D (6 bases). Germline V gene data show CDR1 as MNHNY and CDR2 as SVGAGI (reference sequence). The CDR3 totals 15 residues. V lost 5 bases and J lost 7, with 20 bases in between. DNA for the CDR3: TGTGCCAGCAGTCTAGGGGGGGGAGCGGAGGGTGGCTACACCTTC. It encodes CASSLGGGAEGGYTF.

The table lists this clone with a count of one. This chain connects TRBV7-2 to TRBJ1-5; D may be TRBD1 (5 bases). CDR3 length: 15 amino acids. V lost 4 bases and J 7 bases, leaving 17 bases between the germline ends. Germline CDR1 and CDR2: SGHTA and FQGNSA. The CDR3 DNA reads TGTGCCAGCAGCTCCTCGGGGGGGTCGTGGCAGCCCCAGCATTTT. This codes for CASSSSGGSWQPQHF.

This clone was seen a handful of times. The CDR3 coding sequence is TGTGCCAGCAGCAATACAGGGGGCGGCAATCAGCCCCAGCATTTT. It translates to CASSNTGGGNQPQHF. The rearrangement links TRBV28 to TRBJ1-5; 9 bases agree with TRBD1. This CDR3 contains 15 residues. CDR1 MDHEN and CDR2 SYDVKM come from the germline V gene. After removal of 6 bases from V and 2 bases from J, the junction contained 5 bases not matched to a gene.

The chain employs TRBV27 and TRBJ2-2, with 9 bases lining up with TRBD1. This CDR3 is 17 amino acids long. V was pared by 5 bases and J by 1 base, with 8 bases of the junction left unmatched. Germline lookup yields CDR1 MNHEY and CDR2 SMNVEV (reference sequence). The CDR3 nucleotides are TGTGCCAGCAGTCCGACCGGGACAGGGAAGAACACCGGGGAGCTGTTTTTT. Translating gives CASSPTGTGKNTGELFF.